Below, 17 T cell receptor beta chains from the same sample are listed, as sequenced in a study of T-cell reconstitution after alpha-beta-depleted transplantation in children. Preparing the TCRbeta library involved the use of unique molecular identifiers. TCRdb ran MiXCR on the PCR reads and lists one entry per CDR3 protein. The table lists 600,000 or so distinct CDR3 sequences, roughly 23% of them singletons, with about 14% in the top ten. This material consisted of PBMCs, mostly from graft donor cells, taken 360 days after TCRalphabeta/CD19-depleted stem cell transplant. Every receptor here comes from a boy less than two years old who had a stem cell transplant for acute myeloid leukemia, so the T cells may come from the graft donor.

This clonotype was seen more than once but under ten times. This CDR3 reads CASSLTAGHNQPQHF. CDR3 sequence (DNA): TGCGCCAGCAGCTTGACGGCAGGCCACAATCAGCCCCAGCATTTT. The chain couples TRBV5-1 to TRBJ1-5; D ambiguous. Germline values: CDR1 SGHRS, CDR2 YFSETQ. There are 15 residues in the CDR3. The V and J ends lost 1 base and 3 bases respectively, with 11 bases between them.

This clonotype was observed at least ten times. The chain couples TRBV6-2 or TRBV6-3 to TRBJ2-1; 9 bases line up with TRBD1. With V trimmed by 6 bases and J by 7 bases, 19 bases remained unmatched. This CDR3 is 18 amino acids long. Germline CDR1 is MNHEY and CDR2 is SVGEGT. The CDR3, as DNA: TGTGCCAGCAGCCCGCCCGACAGGGGGGTTAGGGGGGTGAATGAGCAGTTCTTC. It encodes CASSPPDRGVRGVNEQFF.

This clonotype came up many times. J is TRBJ2-7 and V is TRBV12-3 or TRBV12-4; D gene ambiguous. The CDR3 is made up of 11 amino acids. V lost 1 base to trimming and J lost 5 bases, with 3 bases between them. The CDR3 DNA sequence: TGTGCCAGCAGTTTAGGGCACGAGCAGTACTTC. It codes for CASSLGHEQYF.

This clonotype was observed many times. The chain recombines TRBV18 with TRBJ2-7, with D unclear. Trimming shortened V by 1 base and J by 7 bases, and 11 bases separated the two germline ends. CDR3 length: 13 residues. CDR1 is KGHSH, CDR2 LQKENI, per germline. CDR3 coding DNA: TGTGCCAGCTCACCACGAGACGCCCTGGAGCAGTACTTC. Protein product: CASSPRDALEQYF.

The chain joins TRBV20-1 to TRBJ2-3, with TRBD2 as a possible D gene (6 bases). The CDR3 covers 15 residues. The V end lost 1 base, the J end lost 2 bases, and 13 bases lay between the germline ends. Germline V CDR1 and CDR2: DFQATT, SNEGSKA (reference sequence). DNA of the CDR3: TGCAGTGCTAGAGTTTTAGCGGATCCCACAGATACGCAGTATTTT. Its protein is CSARVLADPTDTQYF.

This clonotype came up many times. J is TRBJ2-4 and V is TRBV20-1; no firm D call. CDR1 is DFQATT and CDR2 is SNEGSKA in the germline V gene (reference sequence). This CDR3 has 13 amino acids. Trimming removed 1 base at V and 2 bases at J, with 6 bases between. This chain's CDR3 is CSARGVSKNIQYF. As DNA, the CDR3 is TGCAGTGCTAGAGGGGTATCCAAAAACATTCAGTACTTC.

There are many counts of this clonotype. V and J are TRBV28 and TRBJ1-6; no clear D gene. CDR3 length: 13 residues. Between the trimmed V and J ends, which lost 6 bases and 5 bases, there was a span of 8 bases. Germline V gives CDR1 MDHEN, CDR2 SYDVKM. In DNA form, the CDR3 reads TGTGCCAGCAGGCGAACCAATAATTCACCCCTCCACTTT. Residues: CASRRTNNSPLHF.

There are many counts of this clonotype. Because it lacks the conserved phenylalanine or tryptophan at the end, this CDR3 is likely a read error. The limits of the CDR3 on the DNA are not certain, so only TCRdb's listed CDR3 is given. The chain uses TRBV7-2 and TRBJ2-5; TRBD1 was called by the table and not checked on the DNA. The CDR3 length is 10 residues, termini included. Germline CDR1 is SGHTA and CDR2 is FQGNSA. The CDR3 loop reads CASSLHPYLR.

In its sample, this clonotype was seen many times. The chain carries TRBV28 and TRBJ1-2, with 9 bases fitting TRBD1. The CDR3 totals 15 residues. J was trimmed by 4 bases and V by 8 bases; bases with no gene match: 11. CDR1 and CDR2 from the germline V gene are MDHEN and SYDVKM. The CDR3 reads CASRDRAHFTYGYTF. DNA for the CDR3: TGTGCCAGCCGGGACAGGGCCCATTTCACCTATGGCTACACCTTC.

The CDR3 coding sequence is TGTGCCAGCAAAGAGGGGAGCTCTGGAAACACCATATATTTT. Its protein is CASKEGSSGNTIYF. This sequence joins TRBV27 and TRBJ1-3; possibly TRBD1 for D (5 bases). Germline assignment: CDR1 MNHEY and CDR2 SMNVEV (reference sequence). There are 14 residues in the CDR3. Trimming stripped 7 bases from V and 0 bases from J, with 10 bases between.

This clonotype was detected only a few times. V usage is TRBV12-3 or TRBV12-4 and J usage is TRBJ1-3, with a possible D match to TRBD1 (6 bases). This CDR3 spans 13 amino acids. V was shortened by 6 bases and J by 7 bases, with 13 bases between the two germline ends. This chain's CDR3 is CASSEQGRNTIYF. The CDR3 coding sequence is TGTGCCAGCAGCGAGCAGGGGCGCAACACCATATATTTT.

The chain employs TRBV4-3 and TRBJ1-6; tentative D call: TRBD1 (5 bases). Germline V gene sequence: CDR1 LGHNA, CDR2 YSLEER. This CDR3 comprises 15 residues. V was cut by 0 bases and J by 9 bases, with 12 bases left in between. This CDR3 is CASSQDDRGISPLHF. CDR3 in DNA: TGCGCCAGCAGCCAAGACGATCGGGGGATTTCACCCCTCCACTTT.

The chain carries TRBV12-3 or TRBV12-4 and TRBJ2-1, with a weak D call TRBD1 (6 bases). V was trimmed by 6 bases and J by 0 bases, leaving 12 bases between them. CDR3 size: 15 residues. The CDR3 nucleotides are TGTGCCAGCAGGACCGGACAGAGCTCCTACAATGAGCAGTTCTTC. Amino acids: CASRTGQSSYNEQFF.

This clonotype was counted at least ten times. The V and J genes are TRBV12-3 or TRBV12-4 and TRBJ2-3; the match to TRBD2 covers 11 bases. The CDR3 is made up of 16 amino acids. V gave up 5 bases and J gave up 3 bases; unmatched junction bases: 7. CDR3 residues: CASSPRLAGRTDTQYF. CDR3 DNA sequence: TGTGCCAGCAGTCCCAGACTAGCGGGGAGGACAGATACGCAGTATTTT.

In this sample, this clonotype turned up many times. V is TRBV11-3 and J is TRBJ2-2; D not certain. V gave up 5 bases and J gave up 7 bases, with 11 bases separating them. This CDR3 is built from 13 residues. CDR1 SGHNT and CDR2 YENEEA come from the germline V gene. DNA for the CDR3: TGTGCCAGCAGCCGGCAGGCGATCGGGGAGCTGTTTTTT. Protein product: CASSRQAIGELFF.

This clonotype was seen a handful of times. The genes are TRBV7-9 and TRBJ2-5; D is unclear. Germline-derived CDR1 and CDR2 are SEHNR and FQNEAQ (reference sequence). CDR3 length: 12 residues. V lost 10 bases, J lost 0 bases, and 9 bases lay in between. CDR3 DNA: TGTGCCACAAACTATTACCAAGAGACCCAGTACTTC. Amino acid sequence: CATNYYQETQYF.

The V and J genes are TRBV12-3 or TRBV12-4 and TRBJ2-6; D gene unclear. The CDR3 loop spans 15 amino acids. Between the trimmed V and J ends, which lost 3 bases and 0 bases, there was a span of 6 bases. The CDR3 DNA reads TGTGCCAGCAGTTTCCCTGTCTCTGGGGCCAACGTCCTGACTTTC. This codes for CASSFPVSGANVLTF.